This T cell receptor (beta chain) originates from a study of OX40 agonist ivuxolimab in advanced cancers. Overall study context: Ivuxolimab, an antibody that agonizes OX40 (CD134), was administered to the patients. Antecedent anti-PD-1, anti-PD-L1 or anti-CTLA-4 therapy was permissible, with roughly 40% having received some. Whole-study results and caveats: Antigen targets of the expanded peripheral T cells went undetermined.

In regard to this clone: Antigen specificity is unknown.

TCRdb keeps only in-frame clones here, not all; method: immunoSEQ multiplex PCR. The table shows around 140,000 clones, with 85% to 95% occurring only once. The CDR3 covers 15 residues. V shed 7 bases and J shed 2 bases, with 15 bases lying between them. Germline values: CDR1 MDHEN, CDR2 SYDVKM. Sampled blood was obtained at baseline, cycle 4 day 1, and cycle 7 day 1. This specimen was CD4+ or CD8+ T cells sorted from blood, taken in a trial of the OX40 agonist ivuxolimab. The J gene is TRBJ2-1, the V gene TRBV28; the D gene is possibly TRBD1 (6 bases). The sequence was obtained from an adult with an advanced solid tumor such as melanoma, head and neck, liver or kidney cancer. CDR3 nucleotides: TGTGCCAGCAAAGGGTCTCACAGGGCCTACAATGAGCAGTTCTTC. Its translation: CASKGSHRAYNEQFF.